This T cell receptor (beta chain) was retrieved from a study of post-analysis software for immune sequencing data. In the study overall: There were relapsing-remitting, secondary progressive and progressive-relapsing multiple sclerosis among the disease courses included. Findings and caveats of the study: People with multiple sclerosis had a significantly lower normalized Chao1 diversity than controls did. When patients were compared with controls, about 5 TRBV segments were more frequent, TRBV5-6, TRBV5-1 and TRBV20-1 among them. The F measure placed samples prepared in the same batch into strongly shared clusters.

The germline V gene has CDR1 ENHRY and CDR2 SYGVKD. The V gene lost 4 bases and the J gene lost 2 bases, with 3 bases spanning the gap. This CDR3 is 12 amino acids long. TCR beta cDNA libraries included unique molecular identifiers. T cells, about 0.85 to 11 million of them, yielded roughly 550,000 cDNA molecules. TCRdb re-derived calls from the PCR reads in MiXCR, one entry per CDR3 protein. The sample yields about 500,000 distinct CDR3 sequences, around 40% seen once. Note on this clonotype: Its target is unknown.

The chain joins TRBV10-3 to TRBJ1-5; D not certain. The sequenced sample was blood. This TCR was sampled from a girl aged 10 to 17 with multiple sclerosis. CDR3 sequence (DNA): TGTGCCATCAGTGGTGGCAATCAGCCCCAGCATTTT. This codes for CAISGGNQPQHF.